The rows below give T cell receptor beta chains drawn from one sample of a study of blood T cell repertoires in COVID-19. Sequenced by immunoSEQ multiplex PCR; TCRdb stores in-frame clones only, minus some. The table lists under 300,000 clones, roughly 91% of them singletons, with over 2% in the top ten. The sample was PBMCs or T cells enriched from blood (not recorded which). The receptor set was obtained from a woman aged 40 to 50 with acute COVID-19. Both conserved end residues are part of each CDR3.

v_gene	j_gene	CDR3aa
TRBV28	TRBJ1-6	CASSSSTYNSPLHF
TRBV5-4	TRBJ2-5	CASSSQGVQETQYF
TRBV3-1/TRBV3-2	TRBJ2-2	CASSRSGSTGELFF
TRBV24-1	TRBJ1-2	CATSGGHVNYGYTF
TRBV30	TRBJ2-2	CAWSRDRGPSTGELFF
TRBV6-5	TRBJ1-3	CASSPRVYSGNTIYF
TRBV29-1	TRBJ2-5	CSATGTSALQETQYF
TRBV11-2	TRBJ2-7	CASSLEGLTGLEQYF
TRBV9	TRBJ2-1	CASSASWGTSGSYNEQFF
TRBV18	TRBJ2-3	CASSPGSGTTDTQYF
TRBV28	TRBJ2-7	CASSVTTYSRQYF
TRBV15	TRBJ2-5	CATSRDRVETQYF
TRBV11-2	TRBJ1-2	CASSEVDYGYTF
TRBV7-8	TRBJ2-1	CASSDRGNSYNEQFF
TRBV5-1	TRBJ1-5	CAIRTGSNQPQHF
TRBV7-2	TRBJ2-3	CASTRFTVGDTDTQYF
TRBV12-3/TRBV12-4	TRBJ1-3	CASSSGNTIYF
TRBV5-4	TRBJ2-7	CASSFGSSYEQYF
TRBV7-9	TRBJ2-3	CASSPAAVDTQYF
TRBV18	TRBJ1-1	CASSPRQGMNTEAFF
TRBV6-2/TRBV6-3	TRBJ1-5	CASSYRVGQPQHF
TRBV3-1/TRBV3-2	TRBJ1-2	CASSQTTGGLANYGYTF